This TCR beta chain was found in a study of blood T cell repertoires in COVID-19. Study as a whole: Spain, Italy and the United States supplied samples that represented acute and convalescent COVID-19.

Clones were read by immunoSEQ multiplex PCR, and TCRdb kept only the in-frame ones, dropping some. The sample consists of under 200,000 clones, less than 90% of them appearing once. Germline CDR1 and CDR2: SGHNT and YYREEE (reference sequence). The CDR3 loop spans 13 amino acids. Trimming cost V 4 bases and J 8 bases, with 12 bases left between them. The J gene is TRBJ2-2, the V gene TRBV5-4; D call uncertain. The sample comprised peripheral blood. This sequence originates from a woman in her 70s with acute or convalescent COVID-19. CDR3: CASSVGLFGELFF. The CDR3 coding sequence is TGTGCCAGCAGCGTGGGTCTCTTTGGGGAGCTGTTTTTT.